The 5 T cell receptor beta chains in this list originate from one sample, sequenced in a study of T cell repertoires in cytomegalovirus infection (dated by TCRdb to the late 2010s). The instrument was an Illumina HiSeq 1500. TCRdb itself trimmed the public reads at Q25 with fastp, ran MiXCR and retained productive beta chains. Every CDR3 protein is listed once, alongside the most common genes and DNA of its rows. This sample has 200,000 to 250,000 distinct CDR3 sequences in its table, and 22% of those were observed once. The top ten clones comprise about 20% of the sample. Sequencing was performed on CD8+ T cells from PBMCs. All receptors derive from a human donor in good health (CMV status not recorded). Some clones in this sample may be carry-over from other donors' samples.

The table lists this clonotype with a few counts. This rearrangement joins TRBV20-1 to TRBJ2-3; either TRBD1 or TRBD2 may fit D (5 bases each). V was cut by 0 bases and J by 2 bases, with 15 bases left in between. This CDR3 comprises 16 residues. In germline, CDR1 is DFQATT, CDR2 SNEGSKA (reference sequence). In DNA form, the CDR3 reads TGCAGTGCTAGAGATAGGTGGGGGTTTCCCACAGATACGCAGTATTTT. It is translated as CSARDRWGFPTDTQYF.

The V call is TRBV2, the J call TRBJ1-4, with D uncertain. The V end was cut by 2 bases, the J end by 4 bases, with 5 bases between. Germline loops: CDR1 SNHLY, CDR2 FYNNEI. The CDR3 is 13 residues long. The CDR3 coding sequence is TGTGCCAGCAGTGAAACCCTTAATGAAAAACTGTTTTTT. Amino acids: CASSETLNEKLFF.

This clonotype has just a few counts. The J gene is TRBJ1-1, the V gene TRBV5-1, with 7 bases fitting TRBD1. There are 13 residues in the CDR3. Per the germline V gene, CDR1 is SGHRS and CDR2 is YFSETQ. V was pared by 4 bases and J by 4 bases, with 4 bases of the junction left unmatched. CDR3 in DNA: TGCGCCAGCAGCCGACAGGGAATCACTGAAGCTTTCTTT. The encoded protein is CASSRQGITEAFF.

This clonotype was picked up many times. The chain is built from TRBV28 and TRBJ2-3; the D is unclear. Deletions cut 3 bases from V and 3 bases from J, with 7 bases between. The CDR3 loop spans 13 amino acids. The germline V gene has CDR1 MDHEN and CDR2 SYDVKM. The CDR3 DNA follows: TGTGCCAGCAGTTTTTCCCTGACAGATACGCAGTATTTT. This codes for CASSFSLTDTQYF.

This clonotype was counted ten times or more. The chain employs TRBV27 and TRBJ1-5, with unresolved D. CDR1 is MNHEY, CDR2 SMNVEV, per germline (reference sequence). The CDR3 is 14 amino acids. V lost 5 bases, J lost 0 bases, and 8 bases lay in between. The CDR3 DNA sequence: TGTGCCAGCAGTGACTTCTATAGCAATCAGCCCCAGCATTTT. Residues: CASSDFYSNQPQHF.